This T cell receptor (beta chain) appears in the sequencing data of a study of control samples from healthy donors and cancer patients. Germline V lookup: CDR1 MNHNY, CDR2 SVGAGI (reference sequence). The CDR3 consists of 14 residues. The V end lost 6 bases, the J end lost 0 bases, and 11 bases lay between the germline ends. Generated by immunoSEQ multiplex PCR, the TCRdb table keeps only in-frame clones and is missing some. Of around 71,000 clones listed, more than 75% are singletons. The TCR was taken from a woman aged 45-60 years with head and neck cancer. The source material was PBMCs. The V call is TRBV6-6, the J call TRBJ1-1; D gene uncertain. DNA of the CDR3: TGTGCCAGCAGCCCCCGGGTTTTGAACACTGAAGCTTTCTTT. Protein sequence: CASSPRVLNTEAFF.